The T cell receptor (beta chain) described here comes from a study of blood T cells in healthy people across ages. This clonotype appeared a few times. Each donor supplied roughly 9 milliliters of peripheral blood. PBMCs numbering at least 6.5 million were isolated per sample. Sample-barcoded 5' priming and a J-beta primer mix drove a second PCR of roughly 7 to 11 cycles. TCRdb re-derived calls from the 5' RACE reads in MiXCR, one entry per CDR3 protein. The sample holds hundreds of thousands of distinct CDR3 sequences, 35% to 50% seen once. Germline trimming cut 1 base from V and 6 bases from J; bases unmatched to any gene: 5. This CDR3 region has 14 residues. Germline loops: CDR1 SGHVS, CDR2 FNYEAQ.

Sequencing was performed on blood. The chain couples TRBV7-6 to TRBJ2-7, with 8 bases that match TRBD2. The TCR sequence derives from an elderly man in good health. The chain's CDR3 is CASSLGERGSEQYF. CDR3 coding DNA: TGTGCCAGCAGCTTAGGAGAGCGGGGGTCCGAGCAGTACTTC.